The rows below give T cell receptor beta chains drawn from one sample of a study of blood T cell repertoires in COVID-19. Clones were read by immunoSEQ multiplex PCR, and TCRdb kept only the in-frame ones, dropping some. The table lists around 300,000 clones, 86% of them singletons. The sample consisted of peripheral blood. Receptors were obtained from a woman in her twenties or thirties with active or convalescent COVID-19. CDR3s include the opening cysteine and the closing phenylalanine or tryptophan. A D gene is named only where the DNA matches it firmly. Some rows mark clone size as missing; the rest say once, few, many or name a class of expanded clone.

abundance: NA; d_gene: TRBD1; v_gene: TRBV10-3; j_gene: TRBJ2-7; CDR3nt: TGTGCCATCAGTGGACAGGGAACTCCCTACGAGCAGTACTTC; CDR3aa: CAISGQGTPYEQYF
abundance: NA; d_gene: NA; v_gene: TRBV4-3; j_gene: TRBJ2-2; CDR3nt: TGCGCCAGCAGCCTCGACCGGGACTTTCGGACCGGGGAGCTGTTTTTT; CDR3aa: CASSLDRDFRTGELFF
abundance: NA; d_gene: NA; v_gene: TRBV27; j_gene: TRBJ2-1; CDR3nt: TGTGCCAGCAGTTTGGACAGAGGGAATGAGCAGTTCTTC; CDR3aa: CASSLDRGNEQFF
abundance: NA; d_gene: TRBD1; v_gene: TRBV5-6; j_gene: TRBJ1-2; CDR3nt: TGTGCCAGCAGCCGGACAGGGGGTGGCTACACCTTC; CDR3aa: CASSRTGGGYTF
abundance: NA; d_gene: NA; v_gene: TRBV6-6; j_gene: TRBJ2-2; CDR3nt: TGTGCCAGCAGTCGGGCGGAAAAGTTGTCCGGGGAGCTGTTTTTT; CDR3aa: CASSRAEKLSGELFF
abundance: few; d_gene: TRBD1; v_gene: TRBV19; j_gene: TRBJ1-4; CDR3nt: TGTGCCAGTAGTATGAGGGGGCCTAATGAAAAACTGTTTTTT; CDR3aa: CASSMRGPNEKLFF
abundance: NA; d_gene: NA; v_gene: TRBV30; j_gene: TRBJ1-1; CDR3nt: TGTGCCTGGAGGGCCGGACATAACACTGAAGCTTTCTTT; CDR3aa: CAWRAGHNTEAFF
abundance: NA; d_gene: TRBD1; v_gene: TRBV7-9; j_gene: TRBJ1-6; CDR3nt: TGTGCCAGCAGTGCCCCGGGACAGGGATATAATTCACCCCTCCACTTT; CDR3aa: CASSAPGQGYNSPLHF
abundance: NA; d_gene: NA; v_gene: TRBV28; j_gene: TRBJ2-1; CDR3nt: TGTGCCAGCAGTCCCGCCGGGTCCTTCTCACCCCACAATGAGCAGTTCTTC; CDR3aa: CASSPAGSFSPHNEQFF
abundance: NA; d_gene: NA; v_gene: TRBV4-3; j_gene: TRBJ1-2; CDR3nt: TGCGCCAGCAGCCAAGGTTGGGCGCCCTATGGCTACACCTTC; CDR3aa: CASSQGWAPYGYTF
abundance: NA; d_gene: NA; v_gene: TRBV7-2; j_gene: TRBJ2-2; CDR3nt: TGTGCCAGCAAGCAGGGATCGTGGACCGGGGAGCTGTTTTTT; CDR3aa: CASKQGSWTGELFF
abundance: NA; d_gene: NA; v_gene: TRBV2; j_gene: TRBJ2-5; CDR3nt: TGTGCCAGCAGTGACCAGGGGTCAGGAGAGACCCAGTACTTC; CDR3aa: CASSDQGSGETQYF
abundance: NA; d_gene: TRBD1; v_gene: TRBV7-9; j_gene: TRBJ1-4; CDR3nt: TGTGCCAGCAGCTTAGGACAGGGGGCGCAGGCTAATGAAAAACTGTTTTTT; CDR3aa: CASSLGQGAQANEKLFF